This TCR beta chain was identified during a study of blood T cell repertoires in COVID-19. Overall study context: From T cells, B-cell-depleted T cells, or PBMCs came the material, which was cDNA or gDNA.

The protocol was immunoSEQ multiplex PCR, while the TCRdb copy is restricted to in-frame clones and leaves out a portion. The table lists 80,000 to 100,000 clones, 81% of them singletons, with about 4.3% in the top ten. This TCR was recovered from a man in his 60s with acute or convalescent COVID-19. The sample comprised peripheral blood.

CDR3 protein: CASSARTDNSPLHF. The DNA of the CDR3 is TGTGCCAGCAGCGCCCGGACAGATAATTCACCCCTCCACTTT. V gene TRBV9 combines with J gene TRBJ1-6; possibly TRBD1 for D (6 bases). Trimming took off 3 bases at V and 5 bases at J, with 9 bases between the two ends. The V gene's germline CDR1 is SGDLS and CDR2 YYNGEE. The CDR3 has 14 residues. Combining the CDR3 with reference TRBV9 and TRBJ1-6 gives the whole variable domain DSGVTQTPKHLITATGQRVTLRCSPRSGDLSVYWYQQSLDQGLQFLIQYYNGEERAKGNILERFSAQQFPDLHSELNLSSLELGDSALYFCASSARTDNSPLHFGNGTRLTVT.